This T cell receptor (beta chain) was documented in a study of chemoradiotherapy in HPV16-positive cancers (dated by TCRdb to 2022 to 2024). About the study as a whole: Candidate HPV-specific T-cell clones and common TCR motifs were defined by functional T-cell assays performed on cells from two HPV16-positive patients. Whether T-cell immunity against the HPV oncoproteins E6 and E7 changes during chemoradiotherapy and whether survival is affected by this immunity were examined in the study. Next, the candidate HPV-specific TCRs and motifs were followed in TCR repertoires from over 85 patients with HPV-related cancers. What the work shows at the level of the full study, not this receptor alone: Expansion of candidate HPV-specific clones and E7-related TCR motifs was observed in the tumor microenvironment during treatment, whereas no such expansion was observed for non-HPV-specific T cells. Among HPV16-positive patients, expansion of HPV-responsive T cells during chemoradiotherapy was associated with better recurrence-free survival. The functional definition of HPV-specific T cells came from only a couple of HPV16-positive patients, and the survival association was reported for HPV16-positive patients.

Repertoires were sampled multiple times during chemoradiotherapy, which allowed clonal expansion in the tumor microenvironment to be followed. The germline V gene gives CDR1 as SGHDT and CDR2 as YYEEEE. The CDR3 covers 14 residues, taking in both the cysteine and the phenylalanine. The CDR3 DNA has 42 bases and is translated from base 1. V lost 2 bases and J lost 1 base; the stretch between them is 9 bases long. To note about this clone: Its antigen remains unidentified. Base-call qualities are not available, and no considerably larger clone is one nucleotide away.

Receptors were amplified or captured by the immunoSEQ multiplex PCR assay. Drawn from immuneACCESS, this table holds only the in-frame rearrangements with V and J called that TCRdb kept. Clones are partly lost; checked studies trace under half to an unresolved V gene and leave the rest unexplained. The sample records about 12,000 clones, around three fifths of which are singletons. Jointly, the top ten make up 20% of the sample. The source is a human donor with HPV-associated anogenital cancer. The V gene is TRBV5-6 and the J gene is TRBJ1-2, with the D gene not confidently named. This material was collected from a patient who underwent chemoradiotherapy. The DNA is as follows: TGTGCCAGCAGCTTACGGTTGATTAACTATGGCTACACCTTC. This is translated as CASSLRLINYGYTF.